The present T cell receptor beta chain was sequenced within a study of T cell responses to AZD1222 COVID-19 vaccine. Overall study context: Pooled in the analysis were second doses at about 4 or about 12 weeks. Whole-study findings and limits: A mostly white British donor set with more females was recruited, and clonal diversity was possibly underestimated.

For this clone: Its antigen is unknown.

Profiling relied on immunoSEQ multiplex PCR, and the TCRdb table lists in-frame clones only, not all of them. The sample carries over 65,000 clones, about 78% recorded once. Trimming left V 3 bases short and J 7 bases short, with 12 bases between. The CDR3 runs to 12 residues. CDR1 and CDR2 from the germline V gene are DFQATT and SNEGSKA (reference sequence). This chain connects TRBV20-1 to TRBJ1-1; a possible D gene is TRBD1 (5 bases). The TCR sequence derives from an adult in good health. Sequenced here: peripheral blood, sampled on day 0 of AZD1222 vaccination. CDR3 DNA sequence: TGCAGTGCTAGTCCCTTGACAGATGAAGCTTTCTTT. Protein: CSASPLTDEAFF.